Included here is one T cell receptor beta chain sequence, with context. Distinct nucleotide sequences in the sample also encode this CDR3. This record comes from a study of blood T cell repertoires in COVID-19. Across the whole study: Samples came from the United States, Italy and Spain, spanning acute and convalescent COVID-19. The cDNA or gDNA used as material had been derived from T cells, B-cell-depleted T cells, or PBMCs.

The CDR3 has 13 residues. The ends were cut back, 6 bases at V and 3 bases at J, with 11 bases in the middle. Germline lookup yields CDR1 MNHEY and CDR2 SVGAGI. Per the original data handling: Nucleated cell number was recorded as an estimate derived from reference gene primer amplification. TCRdb's table, derived via immunoSEQ multiplex PCR, lists solely in-frame clones and lacks some. Clone size and the V and J calls come from that table; the DNA yielded D and trimming. Found here are under 400,000 clones, around 89% of them singletons; the top ten hold around 7%. The chain carries TRBV6-5 and TRBJ1-1; D uncertain. Sequencing input: peripheral blood. The source is a man younger than 35 with active or convalescent COVID-19. The CDR3 sequence is CASSYLVDTEAFF. The CDR3 DNA reads as TGTGCCAGCAGCTACCTTGTTGACACTGAAGCTTTCTTT.